These 6 T cell receptor beta chains share one sample of origin, sequenced in a study of identical twins. TCRdb re-analysed the 5' RACE reads in MiXCR, keeping a single row per CDR3 protein. The repertoire holds 1,800,000 or so distinct CDR3 sequences, with under 35% as singletons. Sequencing was carried out using cord blood. Every receptor here comes from a newborn girl in good health.

The V and J genes are TRBV4-1 and TRBJ2-5; D not certain. Germline-derived CDR1 and CDR2 are MGHRA and YSYEKL. This CDR3 has 15 amino acids. V lost 0 bases and J lost 2, with 10 bases in between. This chain's CDR3 is CASSQDIYFQETQYF. The CDR3 coding sequence is TGCGCCAGCAGCCAAGATATTTACTTTCAAGAGACCCAGTACTTC.

This clonotype showed up just a few times. The chain combines TRBV3-1 with TRBJ2-7; the D gene is possibly TRBD2 (6 bases). V was trimmed by 5 bases and J by 3 bases, leaving 23 bases between them. CDR1 is LGHDT and CDR2 is YNNKEL in the germline V gene (reference sequence). The CDR3 consists of 17 residues. Written as DNA, the CDR3 is TGTGCCAGCAGCGGTCTAACATCGGGGGTGGCCCTCTACGAGCAGTACTTC. It yields the protein CASSGLTSGVALYEQYF.

V is TRBV7-2 and J is TRBJ2-1, with 8 bases fitting TRBD1. The V gene's germline CDR1 is SGHTA and CDR2 FQGNSA. This CDR3 contains 16 residues. J lost 2 bases, V lost 4 bases, and 7 bases had no gene match. The CDR3 sequence: CASSSPGQGPYNEQFF. For the CDR3, the DNA is TGTGCCAGCAGCTCGCCCGGACAGGGACCCTACAATGAGCAGTTCTTC. Supplemented by reference TRBV7-2 and TRBJ2-1, the full variable domain reads GAGVSQSPSNKVTEKGKDVELRCDPISGHTALYWYRQSLGQGLEFLIYFQGNSAPDKSGLPSDRFSAERTGGSVSTLTIQRTQQEDSAVYLCASSSPGQGPYNEQFFGPGTRLTVL.

A few counts support this clonotype. The chain combines TRBV21-1 with TRBJ1-6. TRBV21-1 is a pseudogene. This CDR3 has 18 amino acids. As DNA, the CDR3 is TGTGCCAGCAGCAAAGCTAGGCAGGGAGTAGGGTATAATTCACCCCTCCACTTT. Its protein is CASSKARQGVGYNSPLHF.

The chain employs TRBV6-5 and TRBJ1-6; D perhaps matches TRBD1 (5 bases). The germline V gene has CDR1 MNHEY and CDR2 SVGAGI. This CDR3 is 15 amino acids long. The germline V and J ends were trimmed by 3 bases and 6 bases, with 12 bases remaining between them. CDR3 loop: CASSYVGTRNSPLHF. The CDR3 nucleotides are TGTGCCAGCAGTTATGTGGGGACCCGTAATTCACCCCTCCACTTT.

This clonotype was detected ten times or more. The chain couples TRBV7-9 to TRBJ2-4; no clear D gene. V was cut by 1 base and J by 7 bases, with 5 bases left in between. Germline CDR1 is SEHNR and CDR2 is FQNEAQ (reference sequence). The CDR3 loop spans 12 amino acids. The CDR3 DNA follows: TGTGCCAGCAGCTTAGACACCAACATTCAGTACTTC. Translated: CASSLDTNIQYF.